This T cell receptor (beta chain) was sequenced during a study of cytomegalovirus exposure and HLA in healthy donors. Overall study context: Drawn from HLA-typed donors, approximately 86 million unique TCRs were held in an early data release.

V was trimmed by 0 bases and J by 0 bases, leaving 8 bases between them. The germline V gene has CDR1 KGHSH and CDR2 LQKENI. The CDR3 is 15 amino acids. Researchers ran the PCR with 60 Vbeta and 13 Jbeta primers. Using immunoSEQ multiplex PCR, the repertoire was profiled, and TCRdb retains in-frame clones only, with some absent. The sample contains roughly 110,000 clones, about 70% of which appear only once. This receptor was identified in a woman in her thirties in good health and CMV-seronegative. Sequencing input: PBMCs. The rearrangement joins TRBV18 to TRBJ1-1; D may be TRBD1 (5 bases). CDR3 DNA sequence: TGTGCCAGCTCACCACCGGGGGGGTTGAACACTGAAGCTTTCTTT. This translates into CASSPPGGLNTEAFF.